This TCR beta chain is drawn from a study of post-analysis software for immune sequencing data. TCR beta cDNA libraries included unique molecular identifiers. Via MiXCR, TCRdb re-called the PCR reads, giving one row per CDR3 protein. Here the sample spans about 200,000 distinct CDR3 sequences, over 25% being singletons. Study-level points and caveats: The study found TRBV5-6, TRBV5-1 and TRBV20-1 among 5 or 6 TRBV segments more frequent in patients than controls.

The length of the CDR3 is 14 residues. The germline V gene has CDR1 DFQATT and CDR2 SNEGSKA (reference sequence). V was pared by 4 bases and J by 2 bases, with 12 bases between. This clonotype showed up many times. Antigen: not known. The V and J genes are TRBV20-1 and TRBJ2-4; no reliable D call. Input material: blood. This sequence was found in a girl aged 2-17 years with multiple sclerosis. Here the CDR3 reads CSAKKGITKNIQYF. CDR3 nucleotides: TGCAGTGCTAAGAAAGGGATAACCAAAAACATTCAGTACTTC.